The clone carrying this TCR beta chain occurred many times. The antigen remains undetermined. Unique molecular identifiers were incorporated into the prepared TCRbeta library. Each CDR3 protein is one row after TCRdb ran MiXCR on the PCR reads. The table lists approximately 300,000 distinct CDR3 sequences, about a tenth of them singletons. This sample stems from a study of T-cell reconstitution after alpha-beta-depleted transplantation in children. Study results and caveats: The study traced high day-60 TCRbeta diversity in some patients to surviving recipient T cells and thymic progenitors. As was reported, about two months after transplant, alpha-beta T cells came from several hundred expanded graft clones.

The V end was cut by 3 bases, the J end by 4 bases, with 4 bases between. The CDR3 loop spans 12 amino acids. Germline lookup yields CDR1 SEHNR and CDR2 FQNEAQ (reference sequence). This specimen was PBMCs, taken before TCRalphabeta/CD19-depleted stem cell transplant. This chain links TRBV7-9 with TRBJ2-1, with D hard to call. The clonotype comes from a boy in the first two years of life with acute myeloid leukemia, due to receive a stem cell transplant. The CDR3 region is CASSFGYNEQFF. The CDR3 region has the DNA TGTGCCAGCAGCTTCGGGTACAATGAGCAGTTCTTC. Based on the CDR3 plus reference TRBV7-9 and TRBJ2-1, the full variable domain is DTGVSQNPRHKITKRGQNVTFRCDPISEHNRLYWYRQTLGQGPEFLTYFQNEAQLEKSRLLSDRFSAERPKGSFSTLEIQRTEQGDSAMYLCASSFGYNEQFFGPGTRLTVL.